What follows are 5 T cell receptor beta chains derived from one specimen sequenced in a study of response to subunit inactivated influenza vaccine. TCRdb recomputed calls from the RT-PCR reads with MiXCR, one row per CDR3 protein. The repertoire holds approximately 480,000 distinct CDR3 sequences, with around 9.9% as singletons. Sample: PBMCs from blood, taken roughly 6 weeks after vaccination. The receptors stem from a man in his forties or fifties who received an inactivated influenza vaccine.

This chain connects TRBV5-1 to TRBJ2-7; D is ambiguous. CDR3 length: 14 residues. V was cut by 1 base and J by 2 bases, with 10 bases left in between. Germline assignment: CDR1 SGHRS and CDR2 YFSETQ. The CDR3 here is CASSLSAQAYEQYF. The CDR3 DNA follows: TGCGCCAGCAGCTTGAGCGCCCAAGCCTACGAGCAGTACTTC.

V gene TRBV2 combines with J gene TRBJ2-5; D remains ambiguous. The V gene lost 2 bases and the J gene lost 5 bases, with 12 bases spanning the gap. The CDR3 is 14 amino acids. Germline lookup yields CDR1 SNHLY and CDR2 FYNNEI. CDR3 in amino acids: CASSEQMKMETQYF. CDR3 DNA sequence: TGTGCCAGCAGTGAACAAATGAAGATGGAGACCCAGTACTTC.

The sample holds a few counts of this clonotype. This CDR3 is CSASGGAYNEQFF. As DNA, the CDR3 is TGCAGTGCTAGCGGGGGGGCCTACAATGAGCAGTTCTTC. The chain links TRBV20-1 to TRBJ2-1, with 8 nucleotides matching TRBD2. From germline, CDR1 is DFQATT and CDR2 SNEGSKA (reference sequence). This CDR3 spans 13 amino acids. With V trimmed by 3 bases and J by 2 bases, 0 bases remained unmatched.

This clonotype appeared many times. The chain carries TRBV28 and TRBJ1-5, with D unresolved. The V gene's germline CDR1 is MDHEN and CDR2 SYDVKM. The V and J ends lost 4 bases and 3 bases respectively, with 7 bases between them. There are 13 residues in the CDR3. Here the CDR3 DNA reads TGTGCCAGCAGTTCAGTCGACAATCAGCCCCAGCATTTT. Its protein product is CASSSVDNQPQHF.

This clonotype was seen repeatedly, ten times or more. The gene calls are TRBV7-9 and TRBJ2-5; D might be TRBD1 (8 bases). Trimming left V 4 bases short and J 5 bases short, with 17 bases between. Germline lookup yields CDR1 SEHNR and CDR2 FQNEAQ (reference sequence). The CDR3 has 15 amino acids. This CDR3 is CASSSNGQGGETQYF. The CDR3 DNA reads TGTGCCAGCAGCTCGAACGGACAGGGAGGGGAGACCCAGTACTTC.